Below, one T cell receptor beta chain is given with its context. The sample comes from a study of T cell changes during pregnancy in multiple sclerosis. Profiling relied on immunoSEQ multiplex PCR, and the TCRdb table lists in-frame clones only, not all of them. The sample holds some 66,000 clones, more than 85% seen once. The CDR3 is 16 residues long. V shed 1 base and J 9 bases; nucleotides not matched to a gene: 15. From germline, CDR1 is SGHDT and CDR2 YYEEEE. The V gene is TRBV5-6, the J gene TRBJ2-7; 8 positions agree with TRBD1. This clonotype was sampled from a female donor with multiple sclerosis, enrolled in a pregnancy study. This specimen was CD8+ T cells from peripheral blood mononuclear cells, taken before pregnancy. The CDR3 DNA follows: TGTGCCAGCAGCTTGCCCCCGGGACAGGTCCTACGAGTGCAGTACTTC. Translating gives CASSLPPGQVLRVQYF.